These 12 T cell receptor beta chains were sequenced from one sample in a study of T-cell reconstitution after alpha-beta-depleted transplantation in children. Construction of the TCRbeta library involved unique molecular identifiers. Each CDR3 protein is one row after TCRdb ran MiXCR on the PCR reads. The sample lists 780,000 or so distinct CDR3 sequences; 15% to 20% were seen once. The specimen was PBMCs, mostly from graft donor cells, collected 360 days after TCRalphabeta/CD19-depleted stem cell transplant. The source is a male patient aged 10 to 17 who had a stem cell transplant for acute lymphoblastic leukemia, so the T cells may come from the graft donor.

V gene TRBV11-2 combines with J gene TRBJ2-3; D is possibly TRBD2 (5 bases). The V and J ends lost 3 bases and 13 bases respectively, with 11 bases between them. The CDR3 loop spans 11 amino acids. Germline assignment: CDR1 SGHAT and CDR2 FQNNGV. CDR3 amino acids: CASSFGTGEYF. The CDR3 coding sequence is TGTGCCAGCAGCTTTGGTACCGGGGAGTATTTT.

This clonotype was counted many times. V usage is TRBV20-1 and J usage is TRBJ2-7, with TRBD2 matching over 7 bases. J was trimmed by 4 bases and V by 2 bases; bases with no gene match: 11. This CDR3 is 15 amino acids long. Germline V lookup: CDR1 DFQATT, CDR2 SNEGSKA (reference sequence). CDR3 loop: CSARMGTGGWYEQYF. The CDR3 bases are TGCAGTGCTAGAATGGGTACGGGAGGCTGGTACGAGCAGTACTTC.

The chain couples TRBV20-1 to TRBJ2-1, with 12 bases that match TRBD1. The germline CDR1 and CDR2 sequences are DFQATT and SNEGSKA (reference sequence). V lost 4 bases to trimming and J lost 7 bases; unmatched junction nucleotides: 5. The CDR3 extends over 14 amino acids. The CDR3 DNA sequence: TGCAGTGCTACCAGGGGACAGGGGGCTAATGAGCAGTTCTTC. Translating it yields CSATRGQGANEQFF.

As for this clonotype: As the CDR3 is not closed by the conserved phenylalanine or tryptophan, this likely results from a read error. V and J are TRBV10-3 and TRBJ2-7; D might be TRBD1 or TRBD2, each matching 5 bases. Germline V gene lookup returns CDR1 ENHRY and CDR2 SYGVKD. CDR3 size: 12 residues. V lost 4 bases to trimming and J lost 3 bases, with 7 bases between them. CDR3 nucleotides: TGTGCCATCAGTGGGGACGGCTACGAGCAGTACTGC. As protein: CAISGDGYEQYC.

V and J are TRBV7-2 and TRBJ1-2, with D unclear. V was cut by 4 bases and J by 5 bases, with 14 bases left in between. CDR1 is SGHTA and CDR2 is FQGNSA in the germline V gene. This CDR3 is built from 14 residues. The CDR3 DNA reads TGTGCCAGCAGCTCCGGGAGGGTGGGGTATGGCTACACCTTC. Translating gives CASSSGRVGYGYTF.

This clonotype was observed many times. V gene TRBV5-1 combines with J gene TRBJ2-3, with TRBD1 matching 11 bases. CDR3 length equals 15 residues. The trim removed 6 bases at V and 5 bases at J, leaving 8 bases unmatched. From germline, CDR1 is SGHRS and CDR2 YFSETQ. Here the CDR3 reads CASTLPGTGGDTQYF. CDR3 in DNA: TGCGCCAGCACACTTCCAGGGACAGGGGGAGATACGCAGTATTTT.

This clonotype was counted between two and nine times. V is TRBV12-3 or TRBV12-4 and J is TRBJ2-1, with D perhaps matching TRBD2 (6 bases). The V and J ends lost 10 bases and 3 bases respectively, with 16 bases between them. The CDR3 contains 14 residues. The CDR3 nucleotides read TGTGCCATCCTCCAGAGGGAGGACTACAATGAGCAGTTCTTC. Encoded protein: CAILQREDYNEQFF.

This clonotype was recorded at least ten times. The CDR3 sequence: CASGISGANVLTF. Here the CDR3 DNA reads TGTGCCAGTGGCATTTCTGGGGCCAACGTCCTGACTTTC. This chain uses TRBV19 with TRBJ2-6, with D unresolved. Looked up from germline, CDR1 is LNHDA and CDR2 is SQIVND (reference sequence). Trimming shortened V by 8 bases and J by 1 base, and 6 bases separated the two germline ends. CDR3 length equals 13 residues.

This clonotype was picked up a small number of times. The genes are TRBV7-3 and TRBJ2-1, with D possibly being TRBD2 (6 bases). Trimming left V 3 bases short and J 12 bases short, with 15 bases between. CDR1 SGHTA and CDR2 FQGTGA come from the germline V gene. The CDR3 runs to 13 residues. CDR3 in DNA: TGTGCCAGCAGCTTGAACCGGGACTTCGGGCAGTTCTTC. It is translated as CASSLNRDFGQFF.

This clonotype was seen only a few times. The rearrangement joins TRBV5-1 to TRBJ2-1, with 16 bases that match TRBD2. This CDR3 has 17 amino acids. Germline CDR1 SGHRS, CDR2 YFSETQ. The junction had 8 bases not matched to a gene; V was cut back by 4 bases and J by 7 bases. CDR3 region: CASSKGLAGGRTNEQFF. The CDR3 nucleotides are TGCGCCAGCAGCAAGGGACTAGCGGGAGGGCGTACAAATGAGCAGTTCTTC.

This clonotype occurred a few times. The gene calls are TRBV20-1 and TRBJ1-5; D is possibly TRBD1 (5 bases). The V gene's germline CDR1 is DFQATT and CDR2 SNEGSKA (reference sequence). The V end was cut by 5 bases, the J end by 2 bases, with 13 bases between. This CDR3 region has 14 residues. The CDR3, as DNA: TGCAGTGCTCAGAGAGGGGAGGGCAATCAGCCCCAGCATTTT. This codes for CSAQRGEGNQPQHF.

In its sample, this clonotype was seen a few times. The rearrangement uses TRBV6-5 and TRBJ1-5; D gene ambiguous. CDR3 size: 16 residues. V dropped 0 bases and J dropped 6 bases, with 15 bases sitting between them. Per the germline V gene, CDR1 is MNHEY and CDR2 is SVGAGI. CDR3 DNA sequence: TGTGCCAGCAGTTACTCGAACCCCCGCGTCCGTCAGCCCCAGCATTTT. This gives the protein CASSYSNPRVRQPQHF.